Sequencing of this T cell receptor beta chain was carried out in a study of Graves' ophthalmopathy and Graves' hyperthyroidism. Study-level results: The blood repertoire also included most expanded thyroid clonotypes above 0.001 frequency.

Transcripts of RNA were the source for amplifying TCR beta CDR3 regions. HTBI primers served in a first-round RT-PCR, which a second-round multiplex PCR followed. Each CDR3 protein gets one entry after TCRdb re-called the multiplex PCR reads with MiXCR. Of roughly 1.1 million distinct CDR3 sequences listed, about 38% are singletons. Comment on this clonotype: Its cognate antigen is unknown.

Clinical symptoms, serum thyroxine, TRAb, thyroid ultrasound and orbital computed tomography were relied on for diagnosis. The TCR originated in an adult man with Graves' hyperthyroidism. Specimen: peripheral blood or thyroid tissue (not recorded which).

The CDR3 DNA follows: TGTGCCAGCAGCTTAGGCCTAAAGTCGGCCCAGTACTTC. Translated, it gives CASSLGLKSAQYF. The chain joins TRBV13 to TRBJ2-5, with D unresolved. V was pared by 0 bases and J by 9 bases, with 11 bases between. Germline V gene lookup returns CDR1 PRHDT and CDR2 FYEKMQ (reference sequence). The CDR3 runs to 13 residues. Together with reference TRBV13 and TRBJ2-5, the CDR3 gives the full variable domain: AAGVIQSPRHLIKEKRETATLKCYPIPRHDTVYWYQQGPGQDPQFLISFYEKMQSDKGSIPDRFSAQQFSDYHSELNMSSLELGDSALYFCASSLGLKSAQYFGPGTRLLVL.